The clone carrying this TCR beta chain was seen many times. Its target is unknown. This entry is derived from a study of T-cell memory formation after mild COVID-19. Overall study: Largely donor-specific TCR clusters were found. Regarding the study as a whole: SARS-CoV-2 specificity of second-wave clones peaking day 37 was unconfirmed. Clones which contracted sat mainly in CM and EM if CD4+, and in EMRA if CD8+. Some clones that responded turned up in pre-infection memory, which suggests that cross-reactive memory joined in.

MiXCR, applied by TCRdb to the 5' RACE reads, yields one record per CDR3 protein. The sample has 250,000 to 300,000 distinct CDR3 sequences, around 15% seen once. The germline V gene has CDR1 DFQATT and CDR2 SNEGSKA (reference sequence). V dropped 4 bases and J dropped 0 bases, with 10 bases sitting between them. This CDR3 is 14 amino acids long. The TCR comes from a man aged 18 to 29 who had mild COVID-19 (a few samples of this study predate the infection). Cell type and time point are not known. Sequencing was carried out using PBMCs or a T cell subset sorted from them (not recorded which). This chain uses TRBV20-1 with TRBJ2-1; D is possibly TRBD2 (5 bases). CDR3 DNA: TGCAGTGCTATCGGGGAGAGCTCCTACAATGAGCAGTTCTTC. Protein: CSAIGESSYNEQFF.